These 21 T cell receptor beta chains were all obtained from the same sample, sequenced in a study of T cell responses to AZD1222 COVID-19 vaccine. Sequencing was performed with immunoSEQ multiplex PCR; in TCRdb, only in-frame clones are kept and a portion is missing. The sample lists around 140,000 clones, around 91% occurring once. This material consisted of peripheral blood, taken on day 0 of AZD1222 vaccination. The receptors were gathered from an adult in good health.

The V and J genes are TRBV6-5 and TRBJ2-6, with D unclear. The CDR3 totals 14 residues. Trimming removed 5 bases from V and 0 bases from J, with 5 bases in between. The germline gives CDR1 MNHEY, CDR2 SVGAGI. CDR3 region: CASSPSSGANVLTF. CDR3 DNA: TGTGCCAGCAGTCCCAGCTCTGGGGCCAACGTCCTGACTTTC.

The V gene is TRBV7-9, the J gene TRBJ2-6; D gene uncertain. The CDR3 loop spans 14 amino acids. The ends were cut back, 6 bases at V and 0 bases at J, with 6 bases in the middle. Germline assignment: CDR1 SEHNR and CDR2 FQNEAQ (reference sequence). CDR3 amino acids: CASSYISGANVLTF. DNA for the CDR3: TGTGCCAGCAGTTATATCTCTGGGGCCAACGTCCTGACTTTC.

The chain combines TRBV18 with TRBJ1-5; no firm D call. This CDR3 has 14 amino acids. The V end was cut by 3 bases, the J end by 2 bases, with 8 bases between. Germline CDR1 and CDR2: KGHSH and LQKENI. The CDR3 DNA is TGTGCCAGCTCACCCCAGTCAGGCAATCAGCCCCAGCATTTT. Protein: CASSPQSGNQPQHF.

This chain connects TRBV5-1 to TRBJ2-1; D is uncertain. V was trimmed by 0 bases and J by 7 bases, leaving 8 bases between them. The CDR3 totals 13 residues. Germline CDR1 and CDR2: SGHRS and YFSETQ. CDR3 region: CASSLAARNEQFF. The CDR3 DNA is TGCGCCAGCAGCTTGGCGGCCAGGAATGAGCAGTTCTTC.

The chain links TRBV19 to TRBJ1-1, with TRBD1 as a possible D gene (5 bases). V dropped 9 bases and J dropped 4 bases, with 15 bases sitting between them. Germline V gives CDR1 LNHDA, CDR2 SQIVND (reference sequence). The CDR3 runs 13 residues. The CDR3 region has the DNA TGTGCCAGCTCACAGGCCCGAGCCACTGAAGCTTTCTTT. Amino acid sequence: CASSQARATEAFF.

This sequence joins TRBV4-2 and TRBJ2-1, with D unclear. Germline-derived CDR1 and CDR2 are LGHNA and YNFKEQ. The CDR3 has 16 residues. V was pared by 1 base and J by 9 bases, with 19 bases between. The CDR3 DNA is TGTGCCAGCAGCCAAGGGTTAGACTGGGCGGACGCTGAGCAGTTCTTC. This translates into CASSQGLDWADAEQFF.

The V gene is TRBV28, the J gene TRBJ2-5; tentatively, D is TRBD2 (5 bases). Germline values: CDR1 MDHEN, CDR2 SYDVKM. V was pared by 2 bases and J by 5 bases, with 18 bases between. The CDR3 covers 16 residues. This chain's CDR3 is CASSLQRTADRETQYF. In DNA, the CDR3 is TGTGCCAGCAGTTTACAAAGGACTGCTGATCGGGAGACCCAGTACTTC.

This sequence joins TRBV18 and TRBJ2-1; D perhaps matches TRBD2 (6 bases). CDR3 length equals 16 residues. Trimming took 2 bases from V and 7 from J, leaving 18 bases between them. Looked up from germline, CDR1 is KGHSH and CDR2 is LQKENI. CDR3 nucleotide sequence: TGTGCCAGCTCACCATTTCTAACGGGAGTGGGGAATGAGCAGTTCTTC. This gives the protein CASSPFLTGVGNEQFF. Combining the CDR3 with reference TRBV18 and TRBJ2-1 gives the whole variable domain NAGVMQNPRHLVRRRGQEARLRCSPMKGHSHVYWYRQLPEEGLKFMVYLQKENIIDESGMPKERFSAEFPKEGPSILRIQQVVRGDSAAYFCASSPFLTGVGNEQFFGPGTRLTVL.

The chain links TRBV11-3 to TRBJ2-2; D gene unclear. This CDR3 contains 15 residues. Trimming stripped 1 base from V and 4 bases from J, with 10 bases between. Per the germline V gene, CDR1 is SGHNT and CDR2 is YENEEA. In DNA, the CDR3 is TGTGCCAGCAGCTTAGGGGCCCGGAGCACCGGGGAGCTGTTTTTT. Encoded protein: CASSLGARSTGELFF.

The chain combines TRBV6-5 with TRBJ2-2, with D possibly TRBD1 on 6 matching bases. From germline, CDR1 is MNHEY and CDR2 SVGAGI. V lost 6 bases to trimming and J lost 4 bases, with 15 bases between them. The CDR3 spans 15 residues. The CDR3 loop is CASRPQGQTTGELFF. In DNA, the CDR3 is TGTGCCAGCAGACCACAAGGACAGACCACCGGGGAGCTGTTTTTT.

V and J are TRBV28 and TRBJ1-1; D gene uncertain. V lost 3 bases and J 7 bases, leaving 6 bases between the germline ends. Germline assignment: CDR1 MDHEN and CDR2 SYDVKM. This CDR3 region has 11 residues. In DNA, the CDR3 is TGTGCCAGCAGTTTTGGGTTTGAAGCTTTCTTT. This gives the protein CASSFGFEAFF.

The CDR3 loop reads CASTRPRTGRKQYF. The CDR3 DNA reads TGTGCCAGCACCAGACCGAGGACAGGGAGAAAGCAGTACTTC. The chain has TRBV2 and TRBJ2-7; 8 nucleotides line up with TRBD1. Trimming took 7 bases from V and 8 from J; bases not matched to a gene: 13. Germline V gene data show CDR1 as SNHLY and CDR2 as FYNNEI. The CDR3 totals 14 residues.

V gene TRBV5-1 combines with J gene TRBJ1-2; D remains unclear. V was pared by 5 bases and J by 5 bases, with 19 bases between. CDR1 and CDR2 from the germline V gene are SGHRS and YFSETQ. CDR3 length equals 15 residues. CDR3 sequence (DNA): TGCGCCAGCAGGGGATACCGGCAGAGTACTTATGGCTACACCTTC. Amino acids: CASRGYRQSTYGYTF.

In this sample, this clone turned up a few times. This chain links TRBV29-1 with TRBJ1-2; D not resolved. Trimming stripped 4 bases from V and 4 bases from J, with 19 bases between. Germline CDR1 is SQVTM and CDR2 is ANQGSEA. CDR3 length: 15 residues. DNA of the CDR3: TGCAGCGTTGTGTTCATCGCGGACCTAACCTATGGCTACACCTTC. Protein: CSVVFIADLTYGYTF.

The chain recombines TRBV2 with TRBJ1-5; no reliable D call. The germline V gene has CDR1 SNHLY and CDR2 FYNNEI. The CDR3 is 15 amino acids. The ends were cut back, 2 bases at V and 0 bases at J, with 8 bases in the middle. The CDR3 sequence: CASSESDNSNQPQHF. The DNA for the CDR3 is TGTGCCAGCAGTGAATCAGATAATAGCAATCAGCCCCAGCATTTT.

The chain has TRBV2 and TRBJ1-6; 10 nucleotides match TRBD1. CDR1 is SNHLY and CDR2 is FYNNEI in the germline V gene. V gave up 8 bases and J gave up 9 bases; unmatched junction bases: 4. The CDR3 totals 13 residues. The CDR3, as DNA: TGTGCCAGCGCTGGACAGGGGGGTTCACCCCTCCACTTT. It is translated as CASAGQGGSPLHF.

V is TRBV6-5 and J is TRBJ1-3, with D unclear. The CDR3 spans 15 residues. V lost 7 bases to trimming and J lost 2 bases, with 15 bases between them. The germline gives CDR1 MNHEY, CDR2 SVGAGI. The chain's CDR3 is CASIPTGKTGNTIYF. CDR3 bases: TGTGCCAGCATACCTACCGGGAAGACTGGAAACACCATATATTTT.

The rearrangement uses TRBV5-5 and TRBJ2-5; the match to TRBD1 covers 7 bases. J lost 7 bases, V lost 4 bases, and 10 bases had no gene match. Germline V lookup: CDR1 SGHKS, CDR2 YYEKEE (reference sequence). The CDR3 extends over 14 amino acids. The CDR3 coding sequence is TGTGCCAGCAGCGTGGGACAGTTTTATTCGACCCAGTACTTC. The encoded protein is CASSVGQFYSTQYF.

Details on this clone: A much larger clone is a single base away; this may be a read error. At the DNA level, this CDR3 is encoded by other sequences in the same sample as well. The chain carries TRBV5-1 and TRBJ1-4; 8 bases are a match to TRBD1. The germline V gene encodes CDR1 SGHRS and CDR2 YFSETQ. The CDR3 spans 14 residues. After removal of 0 bases from V and 6 bases from J, the junction contained 1 base not matched to a gene. CDR3 in amino acids: CASSLAGGYEKLFF. In DNA form, the CDR3 reads TGCGCCAGCAGCTTGGCAGGGGGCTATGAAAAACTGTTTTTT.

V is TRBV10-2 and J is TRBJ2-1; 9 nucleotides match TRBD2. The V and J ends lost 7 bases and 1 base, in that order; junction bases with no gene match: 11. The germline gives CDR1 WSHSY, CDR2 SAAADI. The CDR3 contains 17 residues. In nucleotides, the CDR3 is TGCGCCAGCACGGTAGCGGGAGTTTTCCAATCCTACAATGAGCAGTTCTTC. The encoded protein is CASTVAGVFQSYNEQFF.

V usage is TRBV28 and J usage is TRBJ2-1; 10 nucleotides line up with TRBD1. V was clipped by 7 bases and J by 4 bases; unmatched bases: 10. The CDR3 is made up of 16 amino acids. CDR1 is MDHEN and CDR2 is SYDVKM in the germline V gene. CDR3 loop: CASIRRQGARYNEQFF. In nucleotides, the CDR3 is TGTGCCAGCATCCGACGACAGGGGGCGCGGTACAATGAGCAGTTCTTC.